This TCR beta chain was observed in a study of Japanese encephalitis immunity and Zika vaccine responses (dated by TCRdb to 2020 to 2023). Broadly, across the study: Three 5.0 ug doses of alum-adjuvanted ZPIV were administered to included participants at weeks 0, 4 and 28. More than 10 participants were given two doses of JEV vaccine (IXIARO) 28 days apart, two to three months before the first ZPIV dose. One dose of YFV vaccine (YF-VAX) was administered before ZPIV to roughly 12 participants, and several participants were flavivirus-naive. For TCR sequencing, six representative participants were selected from each pre-vaccination group, and samples were taken at week 0 (after pre-vaccination, before ZPIV) and at week 52. TCR repertoires from three flavivirus-naive individuals were additionally analyzed at weeks 2, 6 and 52 after the start of ZPIV vaccination. Stimulations used ZIKV structural-protein peptide pools split into flavivirus-conserved and non-conserved sets, or JEV or YFV peptides matching the pre-vaccination. ZIKV peptides were 15-mers overlapping by 11 residues, selected for NetMHCpan/NetMHCII-predicted epitopes with affinity below 50 nM. The study tested whether CD4 T cell responses to the Zika vaccine were shaped by prior Japanese encephalitis virus (JEV) or yellow fever virus (YFV) vaccination.

PBMCs were stained with CellTrace CFSE and grown for approximately 6 days in RPMI containing around 8.7% human serum and peptide pools at around 1 ug/mL each. On a BD FACSAria, proliferating CD4 T cells were sorted without fixation as live CD56-CD19-CD16-CD3+CD4+ CFSE-low cells. The enrolled adults were healthy, and microneutralization screening showed them to be seronegative for ZIKV, JEV, YFV, DENV and WNV. The samples were drawn from a phase 1 trial of an alum-adjuvanted Zika purified-inactivated virus (ZPIV) vaccine that was randomized, double-blinded and placebo-controlled. Peripheral blood mononuclear cells were isolated by standard procedure and stored frozen in liquid nitrogen until use. This clonotype is medium-sized (0.01 to 0.1%) in its sample. It has no much larger one-base neighbor in the sample; base qualities were not kept. General findings and caveats noted by the study authors: After ZPIV, a significant decrease in repertoire richness of CD4 T cells responding to conserved ZIKV epitopes was observed in JEV-pre-vaccinated donors. Rather than the whole vaccinated cohort, the analysis covered just a subset of trial participants, namely those who received three doses and had adequate samples. Higher repertoire similarity across time-points and stimulations was observed in JEV-pre-vaccinated donors than in YFV-pre-vaccinated donors, indicating that more clonotypes were common to ZIKV and JEV stimulation. Samples were clustered by participant, with no similarity observed between individuals, suggesting that no public TCRs were detected. The individual peptides behind the cross-reactive responses were not identified because limits on sample size made peptide-pool deconvolution impossible. Only a few individuals showed CD8 T cell responses to the ZIKV peptide pools, and those responses were of very low magnitude.

Taken from the germline V gene, the CDR1 and CDR2 loops are SQVTM and ANQGSEA. V drops 4 bases and J drops 0 bases, leaving 12 bases in between. The CDR3 numbers 14 residues from cysteine through phenylalanine. The CDR3 DNA has 42 bases and is translated from base 1. Library construction relied on 5' RACE. Before sequencing, TCRbeta libraries were pooled in proportion to the sorted cell numbers of each library. Total RNA from sorted cells was extracted with RNAzol RT, and cDNA was made with an oligo(dT) primer and a template-switching oligo. The TCRbeta V-CDR3-J region was PCR-amplified with Kapa HiFi using a SMARTer oligo primer and a TCRbeta constant-region primer. Illumina adaptors and sample-specific index barcodes were added in a second PCR, with HighPrep bead cleanup and a Bioanalyzer check confirming a band of roughly 650 bp. Libraries were sequenced on an Illumina MiSeq with 2x151 bp paired-end reads. Per the authors' processing: Reads were demultiplexed with an in-house Java program, and MiXCR assigned TCRbeta annotations and counted clonotypes. Repertoire overlap was measured with Morisita-Horn indices from the R package vegan, along with UPGMA clustering and Circos plots of recurring clonotypes. Shannon diversity and richness were normalized to the maximum possible value based on input cell numbers, so that values between 0 and 1 were obtained. CDR3beta sequences were aligned with MUSCLE, distances were computed with SeqinR, and multidimensional scaling was plotted in R. The public sequencing data were trimmed at Q25 with fastp and processed into clonotypes with MiXCR by TCRdb, which kept only in-frame beta chains. Every distinct CDR3 protein forms one entry, paired with its most common genes and DNA. The V and J calls and clone size are TCRdb's, not the authors'. For this sample there are over 500 distinct CDR3 sequences; around 2% appear just once. The biggest ten clones account for 24% of the sample.

The sequence was obtained from an adult woman who received an inactivated Zika virus vaccine. The sequence joins TRBV29-1 to TRBJ2-5, with no D gene named confidently. This sample comprised antigen-activated CD4+ T cells from blood, cultured, obtained during a Zika inactivated vaccine study. CDR3 sequence: CSVARRRDQETQYF. DNA sequence: TGCAGCGTTGCCCGTCGACGGGACCAAGAGACCCAGTACTTC. Reference TRBV29-1 and TRBJ2-5 genes cover what lies past the CDR3, so the full variable domain is SAVISQKPSRDICQRGTSLTIQCQVDSQVTMMFWYRQQPGQSLTLIATANQGSEATYESGFVIDKFPISRPNLTFSTLTVSNMSPEDSSIYLCSVARRRDQETQYFGPGTRLLVL.